This paragraph reports one T cell receptor beta chain. The antigen remains unidentified. The data were obtained in a study of shared clonotypes between healthy human individuals. Study findings and constraints: Represented diversity, genetic and exposure-history alike, was limited by few donors. Generation probability values for non-shared clonotypes were lower than those for clonotypes shared by all four donors.

Germline V gene sequence: CDR1 WSHSY, CDR2 SAAADI. The CDR3 runs 15 residues. Trimming at V came to 6 bases and at J to 5 bases, leaving 11 bases not matched to a gene. DNA at about 0.2 ug, 25,000 to 30,000 T cell genomes, went into sorted-subset replicate PCRs. Repertoires were generated with immunoSEQ multiplex PCR, while TCRdb's copy carries only in-frame clones and drops some. The data show roughly 2.5 million clones, around nine tenths seen once. The chain employs TRBV10-2 and TRBJ2-5; 8 bases align to TRBD2. The TCR originated in a man aged 18 to 30 in good health. Sample: naive CD4+ T cells sorted from blood. Regarding subset: CD45RA+ positively selected. CDR3 DNA sequence: TGCGCCAGCAGCCCGGTTACTAGCGGCCAGGAGACCCAGTACTTC. Amino acids: CASSPVTSGQETQYF.